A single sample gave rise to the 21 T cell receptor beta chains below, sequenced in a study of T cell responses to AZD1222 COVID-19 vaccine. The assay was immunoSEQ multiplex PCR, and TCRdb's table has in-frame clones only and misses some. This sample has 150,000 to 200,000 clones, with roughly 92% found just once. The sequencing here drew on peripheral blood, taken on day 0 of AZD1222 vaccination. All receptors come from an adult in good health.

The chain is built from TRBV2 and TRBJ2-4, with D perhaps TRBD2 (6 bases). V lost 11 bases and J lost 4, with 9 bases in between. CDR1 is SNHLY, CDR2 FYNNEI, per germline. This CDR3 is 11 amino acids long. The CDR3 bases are TGTGCCGCCGCGGGGAAAAACATTCAGTACTTC. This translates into CAAAGKNIQYF.

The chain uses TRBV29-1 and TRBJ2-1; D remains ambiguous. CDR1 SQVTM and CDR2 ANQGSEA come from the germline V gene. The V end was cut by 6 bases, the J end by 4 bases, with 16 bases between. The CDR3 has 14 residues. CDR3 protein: CSVHISNPYNEQFF. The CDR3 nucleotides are TGCAGCGTCCACATTAGTAACCCTTACAATGAGCAGTTCTTC.

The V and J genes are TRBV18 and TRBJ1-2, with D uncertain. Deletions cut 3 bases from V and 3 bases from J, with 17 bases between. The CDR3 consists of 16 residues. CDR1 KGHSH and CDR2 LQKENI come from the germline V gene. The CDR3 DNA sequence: TGTGCCAGCTCACCTTTGGGAGTGGAGGTGGACTATGGCTACACCTTC. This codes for CASSPLGVEVDYGYTF.

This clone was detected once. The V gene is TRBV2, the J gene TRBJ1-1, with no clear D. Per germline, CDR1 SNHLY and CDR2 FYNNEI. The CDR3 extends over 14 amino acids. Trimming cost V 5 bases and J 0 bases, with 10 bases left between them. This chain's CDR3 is CASSHDTLNTEAFF. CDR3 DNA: TGTGCCAGCAGTCACGACACTTTGAACACTGAAGCTTTCTTT. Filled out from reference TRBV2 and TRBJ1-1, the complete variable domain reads EPEVTQTPSHQVTQMGQEVILRCVPISNHLYFYWYRQILGQKVEFLVSFYNNEISEKSEIFDDQFSVERPDGSNFTLKIRSTKLEDSAMYFCASSHDTLNTEAFFGQGTRLTVV.

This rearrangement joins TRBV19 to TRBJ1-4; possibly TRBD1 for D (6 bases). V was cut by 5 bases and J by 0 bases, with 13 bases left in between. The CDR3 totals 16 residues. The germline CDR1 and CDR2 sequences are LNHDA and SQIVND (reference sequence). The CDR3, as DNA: TGTGCCAGTAGTCTGGGGACACTTGCAACTAATGAAAAACTGTTTTTT. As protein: CASSLGTLATNEKLFF.

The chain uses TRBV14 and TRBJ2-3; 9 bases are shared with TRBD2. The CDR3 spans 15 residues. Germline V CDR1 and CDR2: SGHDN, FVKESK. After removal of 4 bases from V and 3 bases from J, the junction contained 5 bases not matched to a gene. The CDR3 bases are TGTGCCAGCAGCCCCTCGGGACTAGCAACAGATACGCAGTATTTT. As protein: CASSPSGLATDTQYF.

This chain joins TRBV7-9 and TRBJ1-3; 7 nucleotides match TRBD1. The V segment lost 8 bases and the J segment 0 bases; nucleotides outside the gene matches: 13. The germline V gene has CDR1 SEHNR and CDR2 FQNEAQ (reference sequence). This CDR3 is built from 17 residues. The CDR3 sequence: CASLGDSPITSGNTIYF. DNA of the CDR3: TGTGCCAGCTTGGGGGACAGCCCCATTACCTCTGGAAACACCATATATTTT.

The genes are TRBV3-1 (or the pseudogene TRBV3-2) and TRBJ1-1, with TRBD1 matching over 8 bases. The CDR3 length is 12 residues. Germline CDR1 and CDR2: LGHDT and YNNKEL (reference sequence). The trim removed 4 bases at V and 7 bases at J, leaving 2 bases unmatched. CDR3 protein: CASSLGQGEAFF. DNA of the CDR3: TGTGCCAGCAGCCTTGGACAGGGTGAAGCTTTCTTT.

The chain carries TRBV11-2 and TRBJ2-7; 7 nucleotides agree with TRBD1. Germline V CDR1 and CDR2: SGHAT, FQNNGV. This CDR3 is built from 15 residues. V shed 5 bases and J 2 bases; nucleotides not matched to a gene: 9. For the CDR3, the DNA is TGTGCCAGCAGCGAAGACGGGACAGCCACCTACGAGCAGTACTTC. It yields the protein CASSEDGTATYEQYF.

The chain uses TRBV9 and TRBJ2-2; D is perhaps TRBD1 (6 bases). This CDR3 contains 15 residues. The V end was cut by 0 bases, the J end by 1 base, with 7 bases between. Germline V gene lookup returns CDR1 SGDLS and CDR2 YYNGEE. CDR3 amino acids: CASSVGGLNTGELFF. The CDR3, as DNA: TGTGCCAGCAGCGTAGGGGGGCTGAACACCGGGGAGCTGTTTTTT.

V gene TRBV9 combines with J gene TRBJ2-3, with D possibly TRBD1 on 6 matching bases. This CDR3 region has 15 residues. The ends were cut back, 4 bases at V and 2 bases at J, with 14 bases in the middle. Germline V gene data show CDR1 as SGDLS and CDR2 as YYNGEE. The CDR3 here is CASSSKTGHTDTQYF. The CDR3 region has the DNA TGTGCCAGCAGCTCCAAGACAGGACACACAGATACGCAGTATTTT.

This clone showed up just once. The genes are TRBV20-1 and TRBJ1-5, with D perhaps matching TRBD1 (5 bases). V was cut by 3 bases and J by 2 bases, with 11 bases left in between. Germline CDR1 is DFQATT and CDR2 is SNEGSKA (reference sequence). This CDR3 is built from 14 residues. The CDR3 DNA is TGCAGTGCTAGTCTGGGGGTTGGCAATCAGCCCCAGCATTTT. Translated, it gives CSASLGVGNQPQHF.

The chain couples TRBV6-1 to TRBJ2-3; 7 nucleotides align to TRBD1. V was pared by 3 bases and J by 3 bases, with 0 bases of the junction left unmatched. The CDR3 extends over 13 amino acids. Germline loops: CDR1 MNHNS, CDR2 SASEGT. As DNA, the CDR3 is TGTGCCAGCAGTGAGACAGGGACAGATACGCAGTATTTT. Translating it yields CASSETGTDTQYF.

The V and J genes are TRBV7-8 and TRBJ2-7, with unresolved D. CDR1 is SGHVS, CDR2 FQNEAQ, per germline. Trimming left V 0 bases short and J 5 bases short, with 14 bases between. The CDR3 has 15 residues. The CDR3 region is CASSLAPGRVDEQYF. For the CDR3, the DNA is TGTGCCAGCAGCTTAGCCCCGGGTCGTGTCGACGAGCAGTACTTC.

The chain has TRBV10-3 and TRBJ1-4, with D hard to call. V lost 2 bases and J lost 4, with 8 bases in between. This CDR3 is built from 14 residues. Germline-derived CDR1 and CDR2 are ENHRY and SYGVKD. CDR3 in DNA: TGTGCCATCAGTGAGGGGCAGGTTAATGAAAAACTGTTTTTT. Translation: CAISEGQVNEKLFF.

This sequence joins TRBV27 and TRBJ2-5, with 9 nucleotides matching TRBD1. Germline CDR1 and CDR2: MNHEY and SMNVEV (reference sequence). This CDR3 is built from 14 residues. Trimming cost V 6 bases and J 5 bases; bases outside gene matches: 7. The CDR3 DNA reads TGTGCCAGCAGGCTGGGACAGGGAGGCGAGACCCAGTACTTC. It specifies CASRLGQGGETQYF.

The CDR3 DNA sequence: TGTGCCATCAGCCCCGCTATTGAGCAGTTCTTC. Residues: CAISPAIEQFF. The chain recombines TRBV10-3 with TRBJ2-1; no clear D. Per the germline V gene, CDR1 is ENHRY and CDR2 is SYGVKD. This CDR3 has 11 residues. V was clipped by 6 bases and J by 9 bases, with 9 bases between them.

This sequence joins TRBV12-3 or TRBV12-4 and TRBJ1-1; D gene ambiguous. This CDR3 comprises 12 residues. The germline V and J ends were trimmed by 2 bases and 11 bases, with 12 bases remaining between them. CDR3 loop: CASSLYVGKAFF. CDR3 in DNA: TGTGCCAGCAGTTTATATGTCGGTAAGGCTTTCTTT.

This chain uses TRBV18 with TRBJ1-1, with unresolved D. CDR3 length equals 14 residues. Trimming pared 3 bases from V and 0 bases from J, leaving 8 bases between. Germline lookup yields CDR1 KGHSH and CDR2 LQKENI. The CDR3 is CASSPSGMNTEAFF. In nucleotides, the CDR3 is TGTGCCAGCTCACCTTCGGGAATGAACACTGAAGCTTTCTTT.

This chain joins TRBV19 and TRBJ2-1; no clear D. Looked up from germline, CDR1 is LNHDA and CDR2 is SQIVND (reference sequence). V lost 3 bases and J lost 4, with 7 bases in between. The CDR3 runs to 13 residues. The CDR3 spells CASSISKYNEQFF. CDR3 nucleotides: TGTGCCAGTAGTATTAGTAAGTACAATGAGCAGTTCTTC.

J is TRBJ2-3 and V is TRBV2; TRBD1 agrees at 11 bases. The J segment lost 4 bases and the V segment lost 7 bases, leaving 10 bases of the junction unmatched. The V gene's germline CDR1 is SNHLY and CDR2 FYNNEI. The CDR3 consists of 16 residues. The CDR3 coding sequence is TGTGCCAGCACAAGGACAGGGGGCAGGAGTGCAGATACGCAGTATTTT. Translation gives CASTRTGGRSADTQYF.